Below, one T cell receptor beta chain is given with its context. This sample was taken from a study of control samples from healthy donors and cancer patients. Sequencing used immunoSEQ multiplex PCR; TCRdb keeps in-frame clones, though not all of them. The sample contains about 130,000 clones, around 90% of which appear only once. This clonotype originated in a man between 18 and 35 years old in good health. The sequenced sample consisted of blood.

CDR3 sequence (DNA): TGTGCCATCAGTGAGAAAGAGACCCAGTACTTC. Amino acid sequence: CAISEKETQYF. This chain links TRBV10-3 with TRBJ2-5; D unresolved. Germline CDR1 ENHRY, CDR2 SYGVKD. CDR3 length equals 11 residues. V shed 2 bases and J shed 3 bases, with 1 base lying between them.